This entry features one TCR beta chain sequence. Use of 60 Vbeta and 13 Jbeta primers characterized the PCR. Profiled with immunoSEQ multiplex PCR; TCRdb holds only in-frame clones, not every one. Seen here are 85,000 to 100,000 clones, 79% observed once, and the top ten hold roughly 3.5%. The data are from a study of cytomegalovirus exposure and HLA in healthy donors. Background on the study: About 79% of 398 genotyped donors fell in the Caucasian-associated ancestry cluster.

CDR1 MGHRA and CDR2 YSYEKL come from the germline V gene. This CDR3 has 15 residues. V lost 1 base and J 4 bases, leaving 14 bases between the germline ends. The clonotype comes from a male donor in good health and CMV-seropositive. The sequencing input was PBMCs. This chain joins TRBV4-1 and TRBJ2-7, with D unclear. CDR3 bases: TGCGCCAGCAGCCAAGGTAACAGAGCTCCGTACGAGCAGTACTTC. It is translated as CASSQGNRAPYEQYF.